This is a list of T cell receptor beta chains from one sample in a study of T cells in Graves' hyperthyroidism and ophthalmopathy. TCRdb used MiXCR to reprocess the multiplex PCR reads, holding one entry per CDR3 protein. The table records 500,000 to 600,000 distinct CDR3 sequences, over 35% of them present only once. Sequencing was performed on peripheral blood or thyroid tissue (not recorded which). All receptors come from an adult woman with Graves' disease, either hyperthyroidism or ophthalmopathy (not recorded which). CDR3s include the opening cysteine and the closing phenylalanine or tryptophan. D genes are given only for firm matches. Size is stated for part of the rows, as once, few or many counts, or as a class when the clone is expanded.

>TRBV7-9|13|NA|TRBJ1-5|NA
TGTGCCGCGGAGGGAGGAAGCAATCAGCCCCAGCATTTT
CAAEGGSNQPQHF
>TRBV5-1|16|TRBD1|TRBJ2-2|many
TGCGCCAGCAGCGTGGGAGACAGGGGGCTTACCGGGGAGCTGTTTTTT
CASSVGDRGLTGELFF
>TRBV5-5|13|NA|TRBJ1-2|NA
TGTGCCAGCAGCTACAGGGTCCTCGGTGGCTACACCTTC
CASSYRVLGGYTF
>TRBV28|16|TRBD1|TRBJ1-6|NA
TGTGCCAGCAGTTCGAAACAGGGGTCCTATAATTCACCCCTCCACTTT
CASSSKQGSYNSPLHF
>TRBV29-1|13|TRBD1|TRBJ2-7|NA
TGCAGCGCCGGGACAGGGAACTCCTACGAGCAGTACTTC
CSAGTGNSYEQYF
>TRBV7-2|13|NA|TRBJ2-3|many
TGTGCCAGCAGCTTAGTGGTGACAGATACGCAGTATTTT
CASSLVVTDTQYF
>TRBV19|13|NA|TRBJ2-2|many
TGTGCCAGTGGGGGTCTCCTCCTCGGGGAGCTGTTTTTT
CASGGLLLGELFF
>TRBV7-2|16|NA|TRBJ1-1|NA
TGTGCCAGCACCCCATGGGCAGGGATCATGAACACTGAAGCTTTCTTT
CASTPWAGIMNTEAFF
>TRBV12-3/TRBV12-4|16|NA|TRBJ2-7|many
TGTGCCAGCAGTCCAACGCCCCGGACGGTCTCCTACGAGCAGTACTTC
CASSPTPRTVSYEQYF
>TRBV6-2/TRBV6-3|13|NA|TRBJ2-2|NA
TGTGCCAGCAGACCCCAGGGCGGCGGGGAGCTGTTTTTT
CASRPQGGGELFF
>TRBV10-3|12|TRBD1|TRBJ1-1|NA
TGTGCCATCAGGCCGGGACAGGGAGTGTGGTTCTTT
CAIRPGQGVWFF
>TRBV2|13|NA|TRBJ2-5|NA
TGTGCCAGCAGTGAAGGCGGGAAACAGACCCAGTACTTC
CASSEGGKQTQYF
>TRBV7-8|15|NA|TRBJ2-7|many
TGTGCCAGCAGCCATGGGGACTCCCGCTCCTACGAGCAGTACTTC
CASSHGDSRSYEQYF
>TRBV30|16|TRBD2|TRBJ2-2|NA
TGTGCCTGGAGTGTACGGAGCGGGAGGGTACCCGGGGAGCTGTTTTTT
CAWSVRSGRVPGELFF
>TRBV10-3|13|NA|TRBJ1-1|many
TGTGCCACCGGAGGACAAACGAACACTGAAGCTTTCTTT
CATGGQTNTEAFF
>TRBV18|13|NA|TRBJ1-5|few
TGTGCCAGCTCACCTACTGCAGATCAGCCCCAGCATTTT
CASSPTADQPQHF
>TRBV20-1|15|TRBD1|TRBJ1-4|NA
TGCAGTGCTCAAGAGGGGACAGGGGCTGGTGAAAAACTGTTTTTT
CSAQEGTGAGEKLFF
>TRBV29-1|14|TRBD2|TRBJ2-5|few
TGCAGCGTTGTCCCCAGCGGGAGACAAGAGACCCAGTACTTC
CSVVPSGRQETQYF
>TRBV20-1|14|TRBD1|TRBJ1-2|NA
TGCAGTGCTTATACCCGGGACAGGGGCTATGGCTACACCTTC
CSAYTRDRGYGYTF
>TRBV2|14|NA|TRBJ1-5|NA
TGTGCCAGCAGTGGCTCCCTCCCAGAAGAGACCCAGCATTTT
CASSGSLPEETQHF
>TRBV12-3/TRBV12-4|13|NA|TRBJ2-6|NA
TGTGCCAGCACAGGGTCGAGGGCTAACGTCCTGACTTTC
CASTGSRANVLTF
>TRBV14|14|NA|TRBJ2-7|NA
TGTGCCAGCAGCCAAAGGGCAGGGGAGGACGAGCAGTACTTC
CASSQRAGEDEQYF
>TRBV3-1|15|NA|TRBJ1-2|NA
TGTGCCAGCAGCCAAGGGACGGATCCTTCAGATGGCTACACCTTC
CASSQGTDPSDGYTF
>TRBV6-5|14|NA|TRBJ1-1|NA
TGTGCCAGCAGACACCCTAGTAAGAACACTGAAGCTTTCTTT
CASRHPSKNTEAFF